Below are 29 T cell receptor beta chains sequenced from a single sample in a study of T cells in Graves' hyperthyroidism and ophthalmopathy. TCR beta CDR3 region amplification was performed from RNA transcripts. Primed by the HTBI set, a first-round RT-PCR was run on the TCR CDR3. One entry per CDR3 protein, called by TCRdb with MiXCR from the multiplex PCR reads. The data contain around 520,000 distinct CDR3 sequences, approximately 24% of them seen just once; the ten biggest clones take up over 9%. The material sequenced was blood. The receptors derive from a woman aged 30 to 39 with Graves' ophthalmopathy.

The chain combines TRBV12-3 or TRBV12-4 with TRBJ2-5; D might be TRBD1 or TRBD2, each matching 6 bases. This CDR3 has 14 residues. Deletions cut 5 bases from V and 4 bases from J, with 14 bases between. The chain's CDR3 is CASSIRQEGETQYF. The CDR3 coding sequence is TGTGCCAGCAGTATCAGACAGGAGGGAGAGACCCAGTACTTC.

This clonotype was counted ten times or more. The V gene is TRBV4-1, the J gene TRBJ1-5, with 8 bases matching TRBD1. The CDR3 totals 16 residues. Trimming took 1 base from V and 7 from J; bases not matched to a gene: 9. Germline lookup yields CDR1 MGHRA and CDR2 YSYEKL. CDR3: CASSQAGQGAVQPQHF. As DNA, the CDR3 is TGCGCCAGCAGCCAAGCCGGACAGGGCGCGGTCCAGCCCCAGCATTTT.

This chain connects TRBV10-3 to TRBJ1-5; no clear D. Germline V gene data show CDR1 as ENHRY and CDR2 as SYGVKD. The V gene lost 11 bases and the J gene lost 3 bases, with 14 bases spanning the gap. The CDR3 sequence is 13 residues long. The CDR3 sequence is CAAHANTNQPQHF. In nucleotides, the CDR3 is TGTGCCGCCCACGCGAACACCAATCAGCCCCAGCATTTT.

This clonotype was found many times. The rearrangement joins TRBV6-1 to TRBJ1-5, with D maybe TRBD1 (5 bases). The CDR3 spans 14 residues. Germline-derived CDR1 and CDR2 are MNHNS and SASEGT. Trimming pared 3 bases from V and 7 bases from J, leaving 13 bases between. CDR3 loop: CASSERQGGQPQHF. CDR3 DNA sequence: TGTGCCAGCAGTGAGCGGCAGGGAGGCCAGCCCCAGCATTTT.

J is TRBJ2-7 and V is TRBV20-1; D not certain. Trimming stripped 3 bases from V and 4 bases from J, with 13 bases between. Germline CDR1 is DFQATT and CDR2 is SNEGSKA (reference sequence). CDR3 length: 13 amino acids. CDR3 in amino acids: CSASADHQYEQYF. The CDR3 DNA follows: TGCAGTGCTAGTGCGGACCACCAATACGAGCAGTACTTC.

The chain uses TRBV12-3 or TRBV12-4 and TRBJ2-7; D gene ambiguous. The CDR3 sequence is 14 residues long. Trimming removed 4 bases at V and 5 bases at J, with 15 bases between. The CDR3 loop reads CASSYEGTSHEQYF. CDR3 bases: TGTGCCAGCAGTTACGAAGGCACGTCCCACGAGCAGTACTTC.

The chain joins TRBV6-1 to TRBJ1-1; no definite D call. The CDR3 covers 12 residues. V was trimmed by 8 bases and J by 0 bases, leaving 7 bases between them. Germline V gene data show CDR1 as MNHNS and CDR2 as SASEGT. CDR3 sequence reads: CASWDMNTEAFF. In DNA, the CDR3 is TGTGCCAGCTGGGATATGAACACTGAAGCTTTCTTT.

This clonotype was recorded at least ten times. The V call is TRBV11-2, the J call TRBJ1-3, with D unresolved. There are 12 residues in the CDR3. Trimming took off 2 bases at V and 4 bases at J, with 3 bases between the two ends. Germline-derived CDR1 and CDR2 are SGHAT and FQNNGV. The CDR3 DNA reads as TGTGCCAGCAGCTTACGGGGAAACACCATATATTTT. Amino acids: CASSLRGNTIYF.

This clonotype was picked up many times. The genes are TRBV6-1 and TRBJ1-2, with 7 nucleotides matching TRBD1. CDR1 MNHNS and CDR2 SASEGT come from the germline V gene. This CDR3 spans 15 amino acids. J lost 8 bases, V lost 8 bases, and 17 bases had no gene match. Written as DNA, the CDR3 is TGTGCCAGCGGACGCAAGGGACAGACCTTGAGGGGCTACACCTTC. Translating it yields CASGRKGQTLRGYTF.

This clonotype was observed many times. The V gene is TRBV15, the J gene TRBJ2-5; maybe TRBD2 (5 bases). From germline, CDR1 is LNHNV and CDR2 YYDKDF (reference sequence). This CDR3 is built from 14 residues. Trimming removed 1 base at V and 1 base at J, with 7 bases between. In nucleotides, the CDR3 is TGTGCCACCAGCAGAGGAGGGAGCCAAGAGACCCAGTACTTC. Translated, it gives CATSRGGSQETQYF.

This clonotype was recorded many times. A far larger clone is off by one base, so a read error is likely. This chain joins TRBV11-2 and TRBJ2-7, with no clear D. The CDR3 runs 11 residues. CDR1 SGHAT and CDR2 FQNNGV come from the germline V gene. Trimming pared 5 bases from V and 3 bases from J, leaving 5 bases between. The CDR3 reads CASSPYYEQYF. The CDR3 DNA is TGTGCCAGCAGCCCCTACTACGAGCAGTACTTC. Filled out from reference TRBV11-2 and TRBJ2-7, the complete variable domain reads EAGVAQSPRYKIIEKRQSVAFWCNPISGHATLYWYQQILGQGPKLLIQFQNNGVVDDSQLPKDRFSAERLKGVDSTLKIQPAKLEDSAVYLCASSPYYEQYFGPGTRLTVT.

The chain employs TRBV12-3 or TRBV12-4 and TRBJ2-7; either TRBD1 or TRBD2 may fit D (5 bases each). The CDR3 consists of 14 residues. V lost 3 bases and J 6 bases, leaving 15 bases between the germline ends. The CDR3, as DNA: TGTGCCAGCAGTTTGGGACCCGAGTCGGGCGAGCAGTACTTC. Translation: CASSLGPESGEQYF.

This clonotype has more than one count but fewer than ten. The chain is built from TRBV28 and TRBJ2-5; TRBD1 is a possible D gene (5 bases). The CDR3 extends over 15 amino acids. Germline V gene sequence: CDR1 MDHEN, CDR2 SYDVKM. With 5 bases removed from V and 2 bases from J, the gap between germline ends came to 15 bases. The CDR3 loop reads CASSPLQTAQETQYF. CDR3 in DNA: TGTGCCAGCAGTCCTCTGCAGACAGCACAAGAGACCCAGTACTTC.

DNA of the CDR3: TGTGCCAGTAGGTCGGTAATGGCAGGGCACGTCCTGACTTTC. It is translated as CASRSVMAGHVLTF. The rearrangement joins TRBV19 to TRBJ2-6; maybe TRBD1 (5 bases). V dropped 6 bases and J dropped 11 bases, with 17 bases sitting between them. The CDR3 consists of 14 residues. Germline CDR1 is LNHDA and CDR2 is SQIVND (reference sequence).

This clonotype has at least ten counts. The chain has TRBV6-2 or TRBV6-3 and TRBJ1-2; D not certain. This CDR3 contains 15 residues. V dropped 0 bases and J dropped 4 bases, with 12 bases sitting between them. The V gene's germline CDR1 is MNHEY and CDR2 SVGEGT. CDR3 sequence: CASSYSAGFGYGYTF. In DNA form, the CDR3 reads TGTGCCAGCAGTTACTCGGCCGGGTTCGGCTATGGCTACACCTTC.

This clonotype was detected ten times or more. This sequence joins TRBV27 and TRBJ2-7; 7 bases match TRBD2. From germline, CDR1 is MNHEY and CDR2 SMNVEV (reference sequence). Germline trimming cut 4 bases from V and 3 bases from J; bases unmatched to any gene: 6. The CDR3 has 14 residues. CDR3 region: CASSSRLAGYEQYF. DNA for the CDR3: TGTGCCAGCAGTTCCCGACTAGCCGGCTACGAGCAGTACTTC.

This clonotype came up many times. V gene TRBV27 combines with J gene TRBJ1-2, with D tentatively TRBD1 (5 bases). CDR1 and CDR2 (germline): MNHEY, SMNVEV (reference sequence). This CDR3 is built from 13 residues. V dropped 4 bases and J dropped 6 bases, with 12 bases sitting between them. The CDR3 DNA reads as TGTGCCAGCAGTTCGAGCTGGGGGGATGGCTACACCTTC. This encodes CASSSSWGDGYTF.

This clonotype was observed many times. The chain combines TRBV6-5 with TRBJ1-2; TRBD1 agrees at 7 bases. Germline V gives CDR1 MNHEY, CDR2 SVGAGI. This CDR3 comprises 15 residues. J gave up 13 bases and V 4 bases, and 18 bases lay outside the gene matches. CDR3 sequence reads: CASSSRRDSDRGRTF. The CDR3 DNA reads TGTGCCAGCAGTTCCCGCCGGGACAGCGATCGGGGCCGCACCTTC.

This chain joins TRBV28 and TRBJ1-5, with no clear D. Germline V gives CDR1 MDHEN, CDR2 SYDVKM. V was shortened by 8 bases and J by 4 bases, with 12 bases between the two germline ends. The CDR3 extends over 13 amino acids. In DNA form, the CDR3 reads TGTGCCAGCGCAGTCGGGGAAAATCAGCCCCAGCATTTT. This translates into CASAVGENQPQHF.

This clonotype was counted ten times or more. The chain employs TRBV4-1 and TRBJ2-5; D not certain. V was cut by 4 bases and J by 3 bases, with 15 bases left in between. Germline CDR1 is MGHRA and CDR2 is YSYEKL. This CDR3 region has 15 residues. In nucleotides, the CDR3 is TGCGCCAGCAGCCCTAGACACCCTAGGGAAGAGACCCAGTACTTC. It is translated as CASSPRHPREETQYF.

The genes are TRBV12-3 or TRBV12-4 and TRBJ2-7; possibly TRBD1 or TRBD2 for D (5 bases each). The ends were cut back, 7 bases at V and 0 bases at J, with 10 bases in the middle. CDR3 length: 13 amino acids. DNA of the CDR3: TGTGCCAGCATTAGGGACGGCTCCTACGAGCAGTACTTC. Translation gives CASIRDGSYEQYF.

The genes are TRBV28 and TRBJ1-2; 12 bases map to TRBD1. Germline lookup yields CDR1 MDHEN and CDR2 SYDVKM. J lost 4 bases, V lost 1 base, and 7 bases had no gene match. This CDR3 has 17 amino acids. The CDR3 DNA is TGTGCCAGCAGTTTATCCGGGACAGGGGGCGACGGCTATGGCTACACCTTC. Translating it yields CASSLSGTGGDGYGYTF.

Many counts were recorded for this clonotype. In DNA form, the CDR3 reads TGCAGCGTTGTGGGGGGACAGGGGACCTCCGGCTACACCTTC. Its translation: CSVVGGQGTSGYTF. The V gene is TRBV29-1, the J gene TRBJ1-2, with 10 bases lining up with TRBD1. CDR3 length equals 14 residues. V was clipped by 4 bases and J by 8 bases; unmatched bases: 10. Germline values: CDR1 SQVTM, CDR2 ANQGSEA.

The gene calls are TRBV28 and TRBJ2-7; 11 bases line up with TRBD2. The CDR3 has 15 residues. The ends lost 5 bases at V and 6 bases at J; junction bases unmatched: 9. The germline CDR1 and CDR2 sequences are MDHEN and SYDVKM. CDR3 region: CASSRSLAGVREQYF. In DNA form, the CDR3 reads TGTGCCAGCAGTAGATCACTAGCGGGAGTGCGCGAGCAGTACTTC.

The V and J genes are TRBV7-8 and TRBJ2-4; weak D call: TRBD2 (6 bases). The V and J ends lost 1 base and 9 bases respectively, with 10 bases between them. Germline V lookup: CDR1 SGHVS, CDR2 FQNEAQ. The CDR3 covers 13 residues. Here the CDR3 reads CASSLVGSGIQYF. Here the CDR3 DNA reads TGTGCCAGCAGCTTAGTCGGGAGCGGCATTCAGTACTTC. Complete variable domain (other parts from reference TRBV7-8 and TRBJ2-4): GAGVSQSPRYKVAKRGQDVALRCDPISGHVSLFWYQQALGQGPEFLTYFQNEAQLDKSGLPSDRFFAERPEGSVSTLKIQRTQQEDSAVYLCASSLVGSGIQYFGAGTRLSVL.

CDR3 region: CASSARQGTYEQYF. The CDR3 DNA is TGTGCCAGCAGCGCGCGACAGGGGACCTACGAGCAGTACTTC. The gene calls are TRBV14 and TRBJ2-7, with TRBD1 matching 8 bases. The junction had 5 bases not matched to a gene; V was cut back by 5 bases and J by 2 bases. Germline loops: CDR1 SGHDN, CDR2 FVKESK. The CDR3 covers 14 residues.

In its sample, this clonotype was seen many times. The chain uses TRBV6-5 and TRBJ2-3, with 9 bases identical to TRBD1. J gave up 4 bases and V 0 bases, and 2 bases lay outside the gene matches. The CDR3 covers 15 residues. Looked up from germline, CDR1 is MNHEY and CDR2 is SVGAGI. The CDR3 loop reads CASSYSGQGSDTQYF. The CDR3, as DNA: TGTGCCAGCAGTTACTCGGGACAGGGATCAGATACGCAGTATTTT.

The sample holds many counts of this clonotype. This chain connects TRBV7-9 to TRBJ2-5; the D call may be TRBD1 or TRBD2 (6 bases each). V was clipped by 5 bases and J by 2 bases, with 12 bases between them. Germline CDR1 is SEHNR and CDR2 is FQNEAQ (reference sequence). The CDR3 length is 14 residues. The CDR3 region has the DNA TGTGCCAGCAGCCAACAGGGACTTCAAGAGACCCAGTACTTC. Residues: CASSQQGLQETQYF.

This clonotype was recorded at least ten times. The chain employs TRBV6-5 and TRBJ1-2; D unclear. Germline V lookup: CDR1 MNHEY, CDR2 SVGAGI. V was pared by 2 bases and J by 7 bases, with 11 bases between. The CDR3 sequence is 13 residues long. CDR3 region: CASSYTKGGGYTF. The DNA for the CDR3 is TGTGCCAGCAGTTACACCAAAGGTGGTGGCTACACCTTC.